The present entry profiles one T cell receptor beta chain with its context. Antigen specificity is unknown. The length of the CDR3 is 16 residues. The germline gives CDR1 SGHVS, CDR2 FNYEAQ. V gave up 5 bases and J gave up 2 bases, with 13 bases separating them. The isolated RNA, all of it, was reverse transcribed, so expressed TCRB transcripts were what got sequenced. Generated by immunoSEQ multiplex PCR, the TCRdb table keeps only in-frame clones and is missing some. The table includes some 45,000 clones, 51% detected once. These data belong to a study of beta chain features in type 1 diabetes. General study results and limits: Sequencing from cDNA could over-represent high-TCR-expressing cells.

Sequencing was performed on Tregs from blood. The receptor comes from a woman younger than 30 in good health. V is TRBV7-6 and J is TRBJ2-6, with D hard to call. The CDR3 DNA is TGTGCCAGCAGCCCCCAACATTATACTGGGGCCAACGTCCTGACTTTC. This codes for CASSPQHYTGANVLTF.